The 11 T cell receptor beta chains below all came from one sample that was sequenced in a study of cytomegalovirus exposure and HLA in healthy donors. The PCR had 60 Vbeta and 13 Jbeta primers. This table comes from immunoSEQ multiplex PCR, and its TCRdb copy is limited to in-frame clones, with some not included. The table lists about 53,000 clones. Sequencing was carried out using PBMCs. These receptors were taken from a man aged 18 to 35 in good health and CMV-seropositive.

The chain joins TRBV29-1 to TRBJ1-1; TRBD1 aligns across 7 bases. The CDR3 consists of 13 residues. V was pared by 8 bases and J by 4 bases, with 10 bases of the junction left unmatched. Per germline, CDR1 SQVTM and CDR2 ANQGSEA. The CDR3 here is CSFKGARVTEAFF. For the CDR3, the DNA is TGCAGCTTTAAGGGGGCGCGGGTCACTGAAGCTTTCTTT.

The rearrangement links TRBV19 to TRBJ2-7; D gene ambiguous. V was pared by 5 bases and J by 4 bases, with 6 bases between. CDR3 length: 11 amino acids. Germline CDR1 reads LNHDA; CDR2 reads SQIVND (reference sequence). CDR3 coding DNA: TGTGCCAGTAGTGGAGAATACGAGCAGTACTTC. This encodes CASSGEYEQYF.

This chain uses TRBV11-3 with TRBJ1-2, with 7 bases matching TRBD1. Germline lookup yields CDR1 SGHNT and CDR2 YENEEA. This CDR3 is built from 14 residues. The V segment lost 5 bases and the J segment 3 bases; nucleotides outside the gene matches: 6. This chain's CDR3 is CASSTDRDDYGYTF. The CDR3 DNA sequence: TGTGCCAGCAGCACCGACAGGGACGACTATGGCTACACCTTC.

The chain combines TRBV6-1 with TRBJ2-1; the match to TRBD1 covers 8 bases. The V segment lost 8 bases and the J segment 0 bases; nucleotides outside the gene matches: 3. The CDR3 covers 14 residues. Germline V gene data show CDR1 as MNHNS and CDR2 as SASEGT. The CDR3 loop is CASRTGSSYNEQFF. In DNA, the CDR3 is TGTGCCAGCCGGACAGGGAGCTCCTACAATGAGCAGTTCTTC.

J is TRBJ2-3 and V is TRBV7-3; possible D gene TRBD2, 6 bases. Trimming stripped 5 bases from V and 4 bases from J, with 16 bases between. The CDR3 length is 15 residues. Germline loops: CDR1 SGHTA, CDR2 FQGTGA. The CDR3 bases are TGTGCCAGCAGCCAGGGACGGGAGCGAGCAGATACGCAGTATTTT. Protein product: CASSQGRERADTQYF.

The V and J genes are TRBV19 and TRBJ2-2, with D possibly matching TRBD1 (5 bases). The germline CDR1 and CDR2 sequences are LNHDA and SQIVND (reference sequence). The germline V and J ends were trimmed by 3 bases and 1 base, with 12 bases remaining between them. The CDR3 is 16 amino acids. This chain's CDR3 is CASSISRTMNTGELFF. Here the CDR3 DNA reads TGTGCCAGTAGTATCTCCCGGACAATGAACACCGGGGAGCTGTTTTTT.

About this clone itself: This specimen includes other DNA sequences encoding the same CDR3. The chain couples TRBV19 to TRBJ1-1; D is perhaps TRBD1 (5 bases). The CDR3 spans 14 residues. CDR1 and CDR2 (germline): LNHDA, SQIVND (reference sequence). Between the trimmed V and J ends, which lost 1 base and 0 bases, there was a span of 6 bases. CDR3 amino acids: CASSIAGLNTEAFF. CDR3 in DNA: TGTGCCAGTAGTATAGCAGGGTTGAACACTGAAGCTTTCTTT.

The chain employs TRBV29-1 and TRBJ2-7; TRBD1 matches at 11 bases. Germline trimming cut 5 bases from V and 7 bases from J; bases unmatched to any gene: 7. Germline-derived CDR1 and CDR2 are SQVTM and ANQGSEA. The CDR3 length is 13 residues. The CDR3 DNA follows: TGCAGCGTTTTTGGACAGGGGGCTCGAGAGCAGTACTTC. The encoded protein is CSVFGQGAREQYF.

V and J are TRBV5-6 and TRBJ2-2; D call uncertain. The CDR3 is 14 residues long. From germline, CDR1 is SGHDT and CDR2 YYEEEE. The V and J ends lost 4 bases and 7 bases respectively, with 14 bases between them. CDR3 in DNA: TGTGCCAGCAGCGAACAGCCGAACGGCGGGGAGCTGTTTTTT. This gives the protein CASSEQPNGGELFF. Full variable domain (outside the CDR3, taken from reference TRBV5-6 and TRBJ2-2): DAGVTQSPTHLIKTRGQQVTLRCSPKSGHDTVSWYQQALGQGPQFIFQYYEEEERQRGNFPDRFSGHQFPNYSSELNVNALLLGDSALYLCASSEQPNGGELFFGEGSRLTVL.

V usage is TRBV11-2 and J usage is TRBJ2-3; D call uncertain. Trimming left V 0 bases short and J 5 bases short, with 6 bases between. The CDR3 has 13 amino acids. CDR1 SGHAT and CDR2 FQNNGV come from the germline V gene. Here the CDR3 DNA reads TGTGCCAGCAGCTTAGAGGTTAGAGATACGCAGTATTTT. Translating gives CASSLEVRDTQYF.

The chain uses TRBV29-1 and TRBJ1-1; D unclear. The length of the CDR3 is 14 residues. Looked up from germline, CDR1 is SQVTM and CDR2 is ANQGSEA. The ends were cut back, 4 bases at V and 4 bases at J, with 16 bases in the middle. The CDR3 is CSVVPWEGATEAFF. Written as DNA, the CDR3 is TGCAGCGTTGTCCCCTGGGAGGGAGCCACTGAAGCTTTCTTT.